A single sample gave rise to the 3 T cell receptor beta chains below, sequenced in a study of blood T cells in healthy people across ages. The second PCR ran roughly 7 to 12 cycles with a sample-barcoded 5' primer and J-beta primers. TCRdb redid the calling of the 5' RACE reads with MiXCR, one entry per CDR3 protein. This table has 1.8 million or so distinct CDR3 sequences, about 39% appearing once. Sequencing was carried out using blood. These TCRs come from a human donor in good health.

The chain is built from TRBV3-1 and TRBJ1-2; TRBD1 is a possible D gene (5 bases). From germline, CDR1 is LGHDT and CDR2 YNNKEL (reference sequence). V dropped 8 bases and J dropped 4 bases, with 14 bases sitting between them. The CDR3 contains 13 residues. This chain's CDR3 is CASSRDGFYGYTF. The DNA for the CDR3 is TGTGCCAGCTCCCGGGACGGCTTCTATGGCTACACCTTC. The full variable domain, completed using reference TRBV3-1 and TRBJ1-2, is DTAVSQTPKYLVTQMGNDKSIKCEQNLGHDTMYWYKQDSKKFLKIMFSYNNKELIINETVPNRFSPKSPDKAHLNLHINSLELGDSAVYFCASSRDGFYGYTFGSGTRLTVV.

J is TRBJ2-1 and V is TRBV20-1, with TRBD2 identical over 7 bases. The CDR3 has 14 residues. The germline V gene encodes CDR1 DFQATT and CDR2 SNEGSKA (reference sequence). The trim removed 2 bases at V and 8 bases at J, leaving 9 bases unmatched. CDR3 amino acids: CSARFSGLSHEQFF. The CDR3 region has the DNA TGCAGTGCTAGATTTAGCGGGCTAAGCCATGAGCAGTTCTTC.

This chain connects TRBV29-1 to TRBJ1-2; TRBD1 agrees at 7 bases. Germline CDR1 is SQVTM and CDR2 is ANQGSEA. V dropped 7 bases and J dropped 6; count of bases not matched to a gene: 17. The CDR3 length is 15 residues. The CDR3 here is CSAKRGAGGGNGYTF. The CDR3, as DNA: TGCAGCGCCAAACGAGGGGCAGGGGGTGGGAATGGCTACACCTTC.